This TCR beta chain was found in a study of lymphopenia after photon versus proton radiotherapy. Study-wide findings and caveats: Survival link was tested only in deceased patients; proton benefit remains a possibility. Photon-treated patients lost naive T cells and TCR diversity; proton-treated stayed stable.

The CDR3 extends over 14 amino acids. The germline gives CDR1 MNHNS, CDR2 SASEGT. The ends were cut back, 6 bases at V and 0 bases at J, with 11 bases in the middle. In regard to this clone: Its antigen is not known.

Profiled with immunoSEQ multiplex PCR; TCRdb holds only in-frame clones, not every one. The sample has about 83,000 clones, about 86% seen once. The TCR originated in a man aged 55 to 70 with pancreatic cancer. The sequencing used peripheral blood, collected from a patient treated with proton-based radiotherapy. The chain uses TRBV6-1 and TRBJ1-1; D is unresolved. The CDR3 loop is CASSSSAMNTEAFF. CDR3 in DNA: TGTGCCAGCAGCAGTTCGGCGATGAACACTGAAGCTTTCTTT.